This T cell receptor beta chain comes out of a study of CD8 T cells in Susac syndrome (dated by TCRdb to between 2019 and 2020). About the study as a whole: Of the Susac syndrome patients who were sequenced, roughly 6 had clinically active disease and about 8 were in clinical remission. At blood withdrawal, Susac syndrome patients were either therapy-naive, taking corticosteroids (in some cases with IVIg as well), or taking IVIg alone. Whether CD8+ T cell activation and differentiation in Susac syndrome was antigen driven was tested using repertoire sequencing.

Paper-wide results and their limitations: In patients with Susac syndrome, the CD4+ T cell repertoire showed no detectable clonal expansion. The study acknowledged that relatively few individuals were included in the TCR sequencing and HLA analysis.

RNA was extracted using the RNeasy kit, and about 0.45 to 1 microgram was reverse transcribed with random hexamers. TCR beta CDR3 regions were amplified with the immunoSEQ multiplex PCR assay covering 54 Vbeta and 13 Jbeta segments. PCR amplification bias was corrected by using a synthetic template baseline for primer optimization and computational correction. Turning to the authors' computational methods: Reads were annotated to V, D and J genes according to IMGT and were analyzed with immunoSEQ Analyzer, with only productive sequences retained. To calculate clonality, Shannon entropy was normalized by log2 of the number of productive unique sequences and then subtracted from one. For each patient and control, public and private clones were evaluated within the 100 most prevalent clones. Clones were defined as Susac-specific if absent from the healthy and MS cohorts, from more than 900 published viral clones and from other ImmuneACCESS disease sequences. TCRdb applied fastp at Q25 and MiXCR to the public reads, then kept only in-frame beta chains. Each record represents a unique CDR3 protein, reported with the most common genes and DNA among its rows. In this record, the V and J calls reflect TCRdb's handling and not the investigators' own analysis. The sample records about 150,000 distinct CDR3 sequences, more than 95% of which are singletons. The ten largest clones capture 0.12% of the sample.

About this clonotype itself: Its binding antigen is unknown. Per-base qualities were not stored, and no clone one base away is much larger.

The CDR3 measures 17 amino acids from cysteine to phenylalanine. CDR3 DNA only is kept here, 51 bases in frame from base 1. V is reduced by 2 bases and J by 0 bases, leaving a spacing of 14 bases between them. CDR1 and CDR2 (LGHNA, YSLEER) derive from the germline V gene. Peripheral blood CD8+ and CD4+ T cells from healthy donors, Susac syndrome patients and multiple sclerosis patients were profiled using high-throughput TCR beta sequencing. Recently defined diagnostic criteria for definite or probable disease were met by the Susac syndrome patients. Bulk CD8+ and CD4+ T cells were purified magnetically by negative isolation, whereas CD8+ TEMRA cells were enriched by FACS. Blood was drawn into EDTA tubes, processed within 24 hours, and PBMCs were isolated by density gradient centrifugation. PBMCs destined for TCR sequencing were cryopreserved in liquid nitrogen and later thawed in a 37 °C water bath. Purity of sorted or isolated CD4+, CD8+ and CD8+ TEMRA cells was at least 90%.

Sequenced input: CD4+ T cells from PBMCs. The clonotype comes from a human donor with Susac syndrome. Recombination joined TRBV4-3 with TRBJ1-3, with the D gene not confidently named. The sequenced DNA is TGCGCCAGCAGCCAAACGCGGTTCGGGTCCTCTGGAAACACCATATATTTT. It encodes CASSQTRFGSSGNTIYF.